This T cell receptor (beta chain) was captured by sequencing in a study of blood T cell repertoires in COVID-19. Across the study: The United States, Italy and Spain provided the acute and convalescent COVID-19 samples. PBMCs, B-cell-depleted T cells, or T cells were the source of the cDNA or gDNA that made up the material.

It was during active infection that Seattle patients were enrolled and then longitudinally followed. The germline CDR1 and CDR2 sequences are MNHEY and SVGAGI. The junction had 6 bases not matched to a gene; V was cut back by 2 bases and J by 0 bases. The CDR3 sequence is 16 residues long. In the source study's methods: Cell counts per sample came from amplifying reference gene primers. Libraries were prepared by immunoSEQ multiplex PCR; TCRdb keeps only in-frame clonotypes and omits some of them. That table supplies the V and J calls and clone size; D and trimming were determined from the DNA. The sample shows 150,000 or so clones, 70% to 90% of them seen only once.

The V call is TRBV6-5, the J call TRBJ1-1; 7 bases fit TRBD1. This receptor was identified in a woman in her fifties or sixties with COVID-19, enrolled during active disease. Sequenced material: peripheral blood. The CDR3, as DNA: TGTGCCAGCAGTTACCGAGGGACAGAACTGAACACTGAAGCTTTCTTT. It codes for CASSYRGTELNTEAFF.